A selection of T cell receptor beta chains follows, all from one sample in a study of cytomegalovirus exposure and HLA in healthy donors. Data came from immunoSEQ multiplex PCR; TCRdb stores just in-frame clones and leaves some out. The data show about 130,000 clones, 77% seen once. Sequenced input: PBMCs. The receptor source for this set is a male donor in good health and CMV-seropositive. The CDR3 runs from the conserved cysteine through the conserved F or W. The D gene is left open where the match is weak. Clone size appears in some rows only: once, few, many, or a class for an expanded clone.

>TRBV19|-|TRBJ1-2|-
TGTGCCAGTAGTATCTTGGGCGGACTCACGTTTATGGGAGGCTACACCTTC
CASSILGGLTFMGGYTF
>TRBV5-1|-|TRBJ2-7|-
TGCGCCAGCAGCTTGGGGCAGGGTTACTACGAGCAGTACTTC
CASSLGQGYYEQYF
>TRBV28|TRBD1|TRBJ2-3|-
TGTGCCAGCAGTCCCGGGACAGCAGATACGCAGTATTTT
CASSPGTADTQYF
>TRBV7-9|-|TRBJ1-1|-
TGTGCCAGCAGCTTTGAATCGGGGACTGAAGCTTTCTTT
CASSFESGTEAFF
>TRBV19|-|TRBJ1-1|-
TGTGCCAGTAGTCGGGGGGCGGAACTCCGGGGGACTGAAGCTTTCTTT
CASSRGAELRGTEAFF
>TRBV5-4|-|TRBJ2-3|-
TGTGCCAGCTCCGGGACTAGCACAGATACGCAGTATTTT
CASSGTSTDTQYF
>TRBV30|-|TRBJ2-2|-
TGTGCCTGGGGGGCAGGGCTAACGACCGGGGAGCTGTTTTTT
CAWGAGLTTGELFF
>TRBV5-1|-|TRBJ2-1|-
TGCGCCAGCGCCCGGGAGCCCCACAATGAGCAGTTCTTC
CASAREPHNEQFF
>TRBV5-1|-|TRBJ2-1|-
TGCGCCAGCAGCTTGTTGGGCAGAATCAATGAGCAGTTCTTC
CASSLLGRINEQFF
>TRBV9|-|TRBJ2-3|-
TGTGCCAGCAGCGTAGTTACAGGAGTGGTAGGCACAGATACGCAGTATTTT
CASSVVTGVVGTDTQYF
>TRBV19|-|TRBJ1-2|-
TGTGCCAGTAGTATAGACTTGGGACAAACCACACTGGGTGGCTACACCTTC
CASSIDLGQTTLGGYTF
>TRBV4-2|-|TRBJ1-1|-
TGTGCCAGCAGCCAAGAGTGGACAGCTAACACTGAAGCTTTCTTT
CASSQEWTANTEAFF
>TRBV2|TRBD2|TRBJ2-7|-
TGTGCCAGCAGAGGGACTAGCGGGGAGAGGGGGGCCTACGAGCAGTACTTC
CASRGTSGERGAYEQYF
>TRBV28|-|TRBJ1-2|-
TGTGCCAGCAGACCCCCTAGCTTGTATGGCTACACCTTC
CASRPPSLYGYTF
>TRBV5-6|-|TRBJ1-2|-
TGTGCCAGCAGTTCCCCGCGGAAGGGGCACTATGGCTACACCTTC
CASSSPRKGHYGYTF
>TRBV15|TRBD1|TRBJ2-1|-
TGTGCCACCAGCAGAGAAAAGGCCGGGACAGGGAGTATGAATGAGCAGTTCTTC
CATSREKAGTGSMNEQFF
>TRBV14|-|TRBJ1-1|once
TGTGCCAGCAGCCAAGTTCAGGGTGTCCTGATGAACACTGAAGCTTTCTTT
CASSQVQGVLMNTEAFF
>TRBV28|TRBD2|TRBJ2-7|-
TGTGCCAGCAGTTTCTCCTCTAGCGGGAGGGCCGGCGAGCAGTACTTC
CASSFSSSGRAGEQYF
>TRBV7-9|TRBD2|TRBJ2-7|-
TGTGCCAGCAGCCTCGGGACTAGCGCGGAGGGGGAGCAGTACTTC
CASSLGTSAEGEQYF
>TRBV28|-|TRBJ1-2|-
TGTGCCAGCAGGAGTTTAGACCAGGGCTGGGGCTACACCTTC
CASRSLDQGWGYTF
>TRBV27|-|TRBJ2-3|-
TGTGCCAGCAGTTTATCTACAGGGATCGCAGATACGCAGTATTTT
CASSLSTGIADTQYF
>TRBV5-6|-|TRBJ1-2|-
TGTGCCAGCAGCTTGGGCAGTGCTAACTATGGCTACACCTTC
CASSLGSANYGYTF
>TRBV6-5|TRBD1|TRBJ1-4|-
TGTGCCACAGGACAGGGGTATAATGAAAAACTGTTTTTT
CATGQGYNEKLFF
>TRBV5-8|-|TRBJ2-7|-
TGTGCCAGCAGCTTGAGGGAGCTATACTACGAGCAGTACTTC
CASSLRELYYEQYF
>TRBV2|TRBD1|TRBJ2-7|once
TGTGCCAGCCAACCCGGGACAGGGGTCCACGAGCAGTACTTC
CASQPGTGVHEQYF
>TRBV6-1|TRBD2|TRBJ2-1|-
TGTGCCAGCACCGGGGGACTACCCGTTGGGAATGAGCAGTTCTTC
CASTGGLPVGNEQFF
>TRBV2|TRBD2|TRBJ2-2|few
TGTGCCAGCAGTGAAGCCCCCAGCGGGGGGACCGGGGAGCTGTTTTTT
CASSEAPSGGTGELFF